These T cell receptor beta chains were read from a single sample in a study of T-cell memory formation after mild COVID-19. From the 5' RACE reads, TCRdb called clonotypes with MiXCR, one entry per CDR3 protein. The sample contains fewer than 650,000 distinct CDR3 sequences, less than 25% of which appear only once. Sequencing input: PBMCs or a T cell subset sorted from them (not recorded which). Receptors originate from an adult woman who had mild COVID-19 (a few samples of this study predate the infection). Cell type and time point are not known. Both conserved end residues are part of each CDR3. The order of the fields is D gene, V gene, J gene, clone size, CDR3 protein, CDR3 DNA. A D gene is named only where the DNA matches it firmly. Clone size appears in some rows only: once, few, many, or a class for an expanded clone.

>.|TRBV11-2|TRBJ1-2|few
CASTLQGGGYGYTF
TGTGCCAGCACGTTACAGGGTGGAGGCTATGGCTACACCTTC
>TRBD2|TRBV14|TRBJ2-2|few
CASSQVPPAGGGELFF
TGTGCCAGCAGCCAAGTGCCCCCCGCGGGGGGCGGGGAGCTGTTTTTT
>TRBD1|TRBV5-6|TRBJ1-1|once
CASSRDRGRYTEAFF
TGTGCCAGCAGCCGGGACAGGGGAAGATACACTGAAGCTTTCTTT
>TRBD2|TRBV7-2|TRBJ2-1|many
CASSSASGAYNEQFF
TGTGCCAGCAGCTCCGCCAGCGGGGCATACAATGAGCAGTTCTTC
>.|TRBV6-2/TRBV6-3|TRBJ2-3|.
CASSYAGQLLSTDTQYF
TGTGCCAGCAGTTACGCGGGACAGCTTCTTAGCACAGATACGCAGTATTTT
>.|TRBV5-1|TRBJ1-3|.
CASSYGLGASGNTIYF
TGCGCCAGCAGCTACGGACTAGGGGCCTCTGGAAACACCATATATTTT
>.|TRBV3-1|TRBJ2-6|.
CASSRTAMSSGANVLTF
TGTGCCAGCAGCCGGACAGCGATGAGCTCTGGGGCCAACGTCCTGACTTTC
>TRBD1|TRBV4-3|TRBJ2-7|.
CASSLFWDSSYEQYF
TGCGCCAGCAGCCTTTTTTGGGACAGCTCCTACGAGCAGTACTTC
>TRBD2|TRBV6-6|TRBJ2-7|few
CASSHIAGRYEQYF
TGTGCCAGCAGCCACATAGCGGGGCGCTACGAGCAGTACTTC
>TRBD1|TRBV20-1|TRBJ2-1|.
CSAVAGTGGDEQFF
TGCAGTGCTGTCGCCGGGACAGGGGGAGATGAGCAGTTCTTC
>.|TRBV24-1|TRBJ2-3|.
CATSDRTGRGTDTQYF
TGTGCCACCAGTGACCGGACGGGGCGAGGCACAGATACGCAGTATTTT
>.|TRBV4-3|TRBJ2-1|few
CASSQTSRSYNEQFF
TGCGCCAGCAGCCAAACTAGCCGAAGCTACAATGAGCAGTTCTTC
>.|TRBV5-1|TRBJ1-1|.
CASSRGQGTEAFF
TGCGCCAGCAGCCGGGGGCAAGGCACTGAAGCTTTCTTT
>.|TRBV7-8|TRBJ2-5|many
CASSPNLGGETQYF
TGTGCCAGCAGCCCAAATCTAGGGGGAGAGACCCAGTACTTC
>.|TRBV5-4|TRBJ1-1|.
CASSLEAVTEAFF
TGTGCCAGCAGCTTGGAGGCTGTCACTGAAGCTTTCTTT
>.|TRBV7-8|TRBJ1-2|.
CASSPTRTDNYGYTF
TGTGCCAGCAGCCCTACACGGACAGATAACTATGGCTACACCTTC